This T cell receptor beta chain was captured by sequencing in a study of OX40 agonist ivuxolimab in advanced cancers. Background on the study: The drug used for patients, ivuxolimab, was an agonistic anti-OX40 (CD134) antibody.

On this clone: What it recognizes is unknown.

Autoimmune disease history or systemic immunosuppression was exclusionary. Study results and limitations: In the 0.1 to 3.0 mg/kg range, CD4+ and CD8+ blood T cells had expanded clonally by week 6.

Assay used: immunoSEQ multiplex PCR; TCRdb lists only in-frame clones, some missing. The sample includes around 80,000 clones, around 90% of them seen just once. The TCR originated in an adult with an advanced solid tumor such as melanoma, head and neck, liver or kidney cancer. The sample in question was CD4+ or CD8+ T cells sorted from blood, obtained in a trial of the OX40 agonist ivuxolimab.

The CDR3 DNA reads as TGTGCCAGCAGCTTAGGACAGGGTGTTCAGCCCCAGCATTTT. This encodes CASSLGQGVQPQHF. The V gene is TRBV7-2, the J gene TRBJ1-5, with 7 bases matching TRBD1. V was clipped by 1 base and J by 6 bases; unmatched bases: 3. Germline CDR1 SGHTA, CDR2 FQGNSA. This CDR3 has 14 residues.